Described below is a single T cell receptor (beta chain) sequence and its context. Given a much more abundant clone one base away, this may be a read error. The data originate from a study of blood T cells in healthy people across ages. Primers used in a second PCR of roughly 7 to 11 cycles were a sample-barcoded 5' primer and a J-beta primer mix. MiXCR, run by TCRdb on the 5' RACE reads, gives a single entry per CDR3 protein. Here the sample spans roughly 1,000,000 distinct CDR3 sequences, around 25% being singletons. Germline V lookup: CDR1 SGHTA, CDR2 FQGTGA. The CDR3 is made up of 13 amino acids. These same data were also listed under a study on T cells of mothers and their children. That report adds: Donation came from a few healthy Caucasian mothers together with their six children. From each mother came over 8.5 million TCR beta CDR3 reads, and from each child came 3 million to 3.5 million.

The sample consisted of blood. V gene TRBV7-3 combines with J gene TRBJ2-3; 10 bases fit TRBD2. This TCR was recovered from a girl aged 2 to 9 in good health. This chain's CDR3 is CASILTSGGEQYF. The CDR3 bases are TGTGCCAGCATCTTAACCAGCGGGGGGGAGCAGTATTTT.